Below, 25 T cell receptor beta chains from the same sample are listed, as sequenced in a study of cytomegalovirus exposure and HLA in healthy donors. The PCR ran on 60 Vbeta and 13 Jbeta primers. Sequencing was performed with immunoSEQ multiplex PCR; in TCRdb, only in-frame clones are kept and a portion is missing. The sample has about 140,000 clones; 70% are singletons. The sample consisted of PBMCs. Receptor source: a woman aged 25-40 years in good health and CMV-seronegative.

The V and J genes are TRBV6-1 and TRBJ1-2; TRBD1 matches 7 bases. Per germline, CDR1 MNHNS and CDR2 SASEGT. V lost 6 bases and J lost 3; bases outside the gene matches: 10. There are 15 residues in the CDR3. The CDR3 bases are TGTGCCAGCAGCATTGGGACAGAGGGAGACTATGGCTACACCTTC. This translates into CASSIGTEGDYGYTF.

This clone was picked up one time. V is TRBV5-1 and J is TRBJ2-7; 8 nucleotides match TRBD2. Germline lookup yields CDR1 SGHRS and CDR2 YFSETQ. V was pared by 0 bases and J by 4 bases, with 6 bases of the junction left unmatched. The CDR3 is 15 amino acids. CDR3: CASSLDGGARYEQYV. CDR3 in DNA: TGCGCCAGCAGCTTGGACGGGGGGGCCCGTTACGAGCAGTACGTC.

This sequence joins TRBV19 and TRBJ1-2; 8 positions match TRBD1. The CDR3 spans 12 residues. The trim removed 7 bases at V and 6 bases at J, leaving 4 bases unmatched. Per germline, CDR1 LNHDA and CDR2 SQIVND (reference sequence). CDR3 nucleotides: TGTGCCAGTAATCAGGGGGCGCATGGCTACACCTTC. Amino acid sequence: CASNQGAHGYTF.

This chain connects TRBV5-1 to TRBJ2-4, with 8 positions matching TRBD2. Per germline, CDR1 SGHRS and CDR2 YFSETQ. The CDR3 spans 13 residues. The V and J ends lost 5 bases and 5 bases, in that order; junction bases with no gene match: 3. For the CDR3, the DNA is TGCGCCAGCAGGCGGGAGGAGGAAAACATTCAGTACTTC. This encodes CASRREEENIQYF. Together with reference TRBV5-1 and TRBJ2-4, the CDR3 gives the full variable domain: KAGVTQTPRYLIKTRGQQVTLSCSPISGHRSVSWYQQTPGQGLQFLFEYFSETQRNKGNFPGRFSGRQFSNSRSEMNVSTLELGDSALYLCASRREEENIQYFGAGTRLSVL.

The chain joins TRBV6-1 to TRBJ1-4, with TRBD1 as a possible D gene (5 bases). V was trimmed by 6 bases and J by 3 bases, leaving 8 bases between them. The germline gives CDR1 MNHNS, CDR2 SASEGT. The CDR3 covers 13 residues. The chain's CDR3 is CASRGEANEKLFF. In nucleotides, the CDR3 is TGTGCCAGCAGGGGGGAGGCTAATGAAAAACTGTTTTTT.

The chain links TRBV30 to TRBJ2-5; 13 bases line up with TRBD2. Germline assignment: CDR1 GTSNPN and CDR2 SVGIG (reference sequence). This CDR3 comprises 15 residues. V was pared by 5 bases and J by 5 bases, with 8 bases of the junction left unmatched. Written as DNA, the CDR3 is TGTGCCTGGGGAACTAGCGGGGGGGCCCGGGAGACCCAGTACTTC. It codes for CAWGTSGGARETQYF.

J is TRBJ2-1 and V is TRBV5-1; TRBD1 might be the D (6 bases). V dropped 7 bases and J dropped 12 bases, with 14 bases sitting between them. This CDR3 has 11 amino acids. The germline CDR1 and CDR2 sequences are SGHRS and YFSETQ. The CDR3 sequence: CASGWDKGQFF. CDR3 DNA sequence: TGCGCCAGCGGTTGGGACAAGGGGCAGTTCTTC.

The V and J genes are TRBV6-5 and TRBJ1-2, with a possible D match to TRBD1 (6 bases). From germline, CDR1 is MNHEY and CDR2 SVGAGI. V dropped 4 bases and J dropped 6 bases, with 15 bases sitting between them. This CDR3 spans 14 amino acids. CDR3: CASSSQGFMDGYTF. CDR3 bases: TGTGCCAGCAGTTCCCAGGGGTTTATGGATGGCTACACCTTC.

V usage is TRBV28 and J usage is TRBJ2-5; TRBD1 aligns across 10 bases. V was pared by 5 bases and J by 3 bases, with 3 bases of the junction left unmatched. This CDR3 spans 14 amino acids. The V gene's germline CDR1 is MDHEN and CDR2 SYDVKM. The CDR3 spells CASSHGQGEETQYF. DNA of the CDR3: TGTGCCAGCAGTCACGGACAGGGGGAAGAGACCCAGTACTTC.

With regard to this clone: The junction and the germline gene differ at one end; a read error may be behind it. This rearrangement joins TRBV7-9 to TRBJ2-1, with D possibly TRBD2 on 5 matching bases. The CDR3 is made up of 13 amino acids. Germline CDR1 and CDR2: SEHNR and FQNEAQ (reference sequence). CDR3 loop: CSSSLDPEREQFF. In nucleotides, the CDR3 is TGTTCCAGCAGCTTAGACCCAGAGCGGGAGCAGTTCTTC.

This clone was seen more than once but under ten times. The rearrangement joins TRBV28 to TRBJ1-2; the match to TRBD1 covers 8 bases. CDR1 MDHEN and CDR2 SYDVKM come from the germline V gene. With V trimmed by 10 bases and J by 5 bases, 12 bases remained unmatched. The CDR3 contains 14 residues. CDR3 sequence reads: CATTGGSVWYGYTF. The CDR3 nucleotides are TGTGCCACTACAGGGGGAAGCGTTTGGTATGGCTACACCTTC.

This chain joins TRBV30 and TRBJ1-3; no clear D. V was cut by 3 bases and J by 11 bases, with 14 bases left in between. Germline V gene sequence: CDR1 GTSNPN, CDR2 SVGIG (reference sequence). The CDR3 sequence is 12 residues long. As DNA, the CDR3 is TGTGCCTGGAGCGAACCCGCAGTCGCCATATATTTT. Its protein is CAWSEPAVAIYF.

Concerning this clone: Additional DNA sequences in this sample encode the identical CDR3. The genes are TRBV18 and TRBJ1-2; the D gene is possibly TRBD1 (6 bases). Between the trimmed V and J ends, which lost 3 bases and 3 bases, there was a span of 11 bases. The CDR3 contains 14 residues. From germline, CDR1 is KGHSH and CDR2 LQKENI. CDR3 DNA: TGTGCCAGCTCACCCGGACAGCGCGACTATGGCTACACCTTC. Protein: CASSPGQRDYGYTF.

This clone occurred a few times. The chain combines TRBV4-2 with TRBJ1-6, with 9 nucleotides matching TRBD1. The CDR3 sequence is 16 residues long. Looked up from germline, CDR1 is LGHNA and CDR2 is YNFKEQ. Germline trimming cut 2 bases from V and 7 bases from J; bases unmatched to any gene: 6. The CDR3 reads CASSQPGQGRNSPLHF. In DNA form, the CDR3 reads TGTGCCAGCAGCCAACCCGGACAGGGGAGGAATTCACCCCTCCACTTT.

The DNA of the CDR3 is TGCGCCAGCAGCGGGACAGGGTCCGGAGAGACCCAGTACTTC. Its protein is CASSGTGSGETQYF. This chain uses TRBV5-1 with TRBJ2-5, with 9 bases lining up with TRBD1. CDR1 is SGHRS, CDR2 YFSETQ, per germline. CDR3 length: 14 amino acids. Losses at the gene ends were 4 bases for V and 4 bases for J; bases not matched to a gene: 5.

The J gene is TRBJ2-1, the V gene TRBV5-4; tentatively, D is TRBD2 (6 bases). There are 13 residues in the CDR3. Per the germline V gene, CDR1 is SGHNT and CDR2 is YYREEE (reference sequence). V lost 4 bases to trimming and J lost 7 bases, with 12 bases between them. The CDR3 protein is CASSLPGGNEQFF. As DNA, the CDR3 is TGTGCCAGCAGCCTGCCTGGGGGGAATGAGCAGTTCTTC.

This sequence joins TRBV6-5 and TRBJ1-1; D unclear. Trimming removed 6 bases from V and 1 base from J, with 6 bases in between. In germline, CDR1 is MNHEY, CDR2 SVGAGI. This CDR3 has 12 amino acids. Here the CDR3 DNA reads TGTGCCAGCAGGCGCTCGAACACTGAAGCTTTCTTT. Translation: CASRRSNTEAFF.

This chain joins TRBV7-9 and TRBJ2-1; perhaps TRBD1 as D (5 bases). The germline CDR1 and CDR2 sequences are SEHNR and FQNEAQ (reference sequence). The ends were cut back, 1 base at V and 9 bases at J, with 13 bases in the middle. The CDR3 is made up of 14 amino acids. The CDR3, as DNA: TGTGCCAGCAGCTTAGTGGGGCCCCCCGGTGAGCAGTTCTTC. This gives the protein CASSLVGPPGEQFF.

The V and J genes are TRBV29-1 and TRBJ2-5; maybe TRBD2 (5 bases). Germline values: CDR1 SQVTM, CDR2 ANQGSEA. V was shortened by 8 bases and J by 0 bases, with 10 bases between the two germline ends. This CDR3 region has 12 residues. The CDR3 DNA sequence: TGCAGCTCTAGGCGGGACCAAGAGACCCAGTACTTC. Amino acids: CSSRRDQETQYF.

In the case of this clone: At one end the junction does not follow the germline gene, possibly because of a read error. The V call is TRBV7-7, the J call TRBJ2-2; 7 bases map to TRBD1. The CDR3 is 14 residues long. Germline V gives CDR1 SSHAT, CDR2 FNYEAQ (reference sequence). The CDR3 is CASSLGTDTGELFF. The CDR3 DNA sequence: TGTGCTAGCAGCTTAGGGACAGACACCGGGGAGCTGTTTTTT.

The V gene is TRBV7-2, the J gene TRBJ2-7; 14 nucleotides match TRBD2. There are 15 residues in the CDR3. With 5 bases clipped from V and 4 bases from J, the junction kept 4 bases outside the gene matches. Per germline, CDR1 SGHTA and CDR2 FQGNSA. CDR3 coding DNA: TGTGCCAGCAGCCCGACTAGCGGGAGGGATTACGAGCAGTACTTC. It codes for CASSPTSGRDYEQYF.

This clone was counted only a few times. The CDR3 loop reads CASSEANTEAFF. Here the CDR3 DNA reads TGCGCCAGCAGTGAAGCGAACACTGAAGCTTTCTTT. The chain joins TRBV10-2 to TRBJ1-1; D is undetermined. The length of the CDR3 is 12 residues. The V gene lost 3 bases and the J gene lost 1 base, with 3 bases spanning the gap. Germline V CDR1 and CDR2: WSHSY, SAAADI.

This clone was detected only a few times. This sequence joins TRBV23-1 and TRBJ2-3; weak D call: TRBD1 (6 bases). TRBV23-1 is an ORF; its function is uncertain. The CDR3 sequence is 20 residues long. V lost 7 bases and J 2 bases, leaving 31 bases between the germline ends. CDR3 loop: CASTSIGQGSSFVHTDTQYF. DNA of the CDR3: TGCGCCAGCACATCAATCGGGCAGGGGTCAAGTTTCGTACACACAGATACGCAGTATTTT.

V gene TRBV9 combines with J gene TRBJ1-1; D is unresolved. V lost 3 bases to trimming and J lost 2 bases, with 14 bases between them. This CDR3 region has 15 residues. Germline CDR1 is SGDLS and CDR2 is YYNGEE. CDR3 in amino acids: CASSAWGEGNTEAFF. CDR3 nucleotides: TGTGCCAGCAGCGCCTGGGGAGAGGGAAACACTGAAGCTTTCTTT.

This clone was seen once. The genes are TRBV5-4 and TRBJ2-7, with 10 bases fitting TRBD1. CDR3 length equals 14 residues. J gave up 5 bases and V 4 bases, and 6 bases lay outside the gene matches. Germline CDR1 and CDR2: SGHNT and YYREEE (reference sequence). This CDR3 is CASSLDRGNHEQYF. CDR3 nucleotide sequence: TGTGCCAGCAGCCTGGACAGGGGGAACCACGAGCAGTACTTC.